These 22 T cell receptor beta chains share one sample of origin, sequenced in a study of T cell responses to AZD1222 COVID-19 vaccine. The table came from immunoSEQ multiplex PCR; TCRdb's copy has only in-frame clones and leaves some out. The sample has about 55,000 clones; about 81% are singletons. The input for sequencing was peripheral blood, taken on day 0 of AZD1222 vaccination. The receptors originated from an adult in good health.

The chain's CDR3 is CASSELPGGPENGELFF. CDR3 coding DNA: TGCGCCAGCAGTGAGCTGCCGGGAGGGCCCGAGAACGGGGAGCTGTTTTTT. V and J are TRBV10-2 and TRBJ2-2, with 8 bases lining up with TRBD2. This CDR3 region has 17 residues. CDR1 is WSHSY and CDR2 is SAAADI in the germline V gene. After removal of 2 bases from V and 7 bases from J, the junction contained 12 bases not matched to a gene.

This chain joins TRBV28 and TRBJ1-5; 8 nucleotides line up with TRBD1. The germline V gene encodes CDR1 MDHEN and CDR2 SYDVKM. Losses at the gene ends were 4 bases for V and 2 bases for J; bases not matched to a gene: 4. CDR3 length: 15 amino acids. The CDR3 region is CASSSSDRGNQPQHF. CDR3 DNA sequence: TGTGCCAGCAGTTCCTCGGACAGGGGCAATCAGCCCCAGCATTTT.

The V and J genes are TRBV25-1 and TRBJ2-2; 7 bases line up with TRBD1. The CDR3 runs to 13 residues. After removal of 8 bases from V and 6 bases from J, the junction contained 6 bases not matched to a gene. Germline loops: CDR1 MGHDK, CDR2 SYGVNS. CDR3 residues: CASHGQVAGELFF. For the CDR3, the DNA is TGTGCCAGCCACGGACAGGTTGCCGGGGAGCTGTTTTTT. Combining the CDR3 with reference TRBV25-1 and TRBJ2-2 gives the whole variable domain EADIYQTPRYLVIGTGKKITLECSQTMGHDKMYWYQQDPGMELHLIHYSYGVNSTEKGDLSSESTVSRIRTEHFPLTLESARPSHTSQYLCASHGQVAGELFFGEGSRLTVL.

V gene TRBV9 combines with J gene TRBJ2-1; D gene unclear. The CDR3 contains 12 residues. V lost 4 bases, J lost 7 bases, and 9 bases lay in between. CDR1 is SGDLS and CDR2 is YYNGEE in the germline V gene. This CDR3 reads CASSFVGNEQFF. The CDR3 DNA reads as TGTGCCAGCAGCTTCGTTGGTAATGAGCAGTTCTTC.

The rearrangement uses TRBV7-9 and TRBJ2-7; 8 positions match TRBD1. Germline V gene sequence: CDR1 SEHNR, CDR2 FQNEAQ (reference sequence). V gave up 7 bases and J gave up 1 base; unmatched junction bases: 3. This CDR3 is built from 13 residues. The CDR3 is CASTGDRSYEQYF. The CDR3 bases are TGTGCCAGCACCGGGGACAGGTCCTACGAGCAGTACTTC.

This clone was picked up a small number of times. The chain has TRBV2 and TRBJ1-4; possible D gene TRBD1, 5 bases. This CDR3 spans 14 amino acids. CDR1 SNHLY and CDR2 FYNNEI come from the germline V gene. V shed 5 bases and J shed 5 bases, with 12 bases lying between them. CDR3 region: CASSRQSLNEKLFF. In DNA form, the CDR3 reads TGTGCCAGCAGTAGACAGAGTTTGAATGAAAAACTGTTTTTT.

The V call is TRBV10-2, the J call TRBJ1-2; tentatively, D is TRBD1 (5 bases). Between the trimmed V and J ends, which lost 3 bases and 8 bases, there was a span of 19 bases. There are 15 residues in the CDR3. Germline CDR1 and CDR2: WSHSY and SAAADI. As DNA, the CDR3 is TGCGCCAGCAGTGAACGCAGGGTGCCCCCTGAGGGCTACACCTTC. Amino acids: CASSERRVPPEGYTF.

The rearrangement joins TRBV23-1 to TRBJ1-5; possibly TRBD1 for D (5 bases). TRBV23-1 is treated as an ORF (open reading frame) with a function not yet certain. This CDR3 spans 17 amino acids. V lost 4 bases and J lost 1, with 17 bases in between. The CDR3 region is CASSPRSGTVSNQPQHF. In DNA, the CDR3 is TGCGCCAGCAGTCCCCGCTCAGGGACGGTGAGCAATCAGCCCCAGCATTTT.

The V call is TRBV18, the J call TRBJ1-1, with D perhaps TRBD1 (5 bases). Germline V lookup: CDR1 KGHSH, CDR2 LQKENI. Trimming took off 2 bases at V and 1 base at J, with 8 bases between the two ends. There are 14 residues in the CDR3. The CDR3, as DNA: TGTGCCAGCTCACCAATGGGGGAGAACACTGAAGCTTTCTTT. Encoded protein: CASSPMGENTEAFF.

Relative to its sample, this clone is medium-sized (0.01 to 0.1%). The genes are TRBV19 and TRBJ2-1; the D is unclear. V lost 3 bases to trimming and J lost 0 bases, with 15 bases between them. This CDR3 has 17 residues. Germline values: CDR1 LNHDA, CDR2 SQIVND (reference sequence). As DNA, the CDR3 is TGTGCCAGTAGTATTCTCGAGCGCCCGAGCTCCTACAATGAGCAGTTCTTC. Amino acid sequence: CASSILERPSSYNEQFF.

The rearrangement links TRBV5-1 to TRBJ1-1; 11 bases are a match to TRBD1. CDR1 and CDR2 from the germline V gene are SGHRS and YFSETQ. The CDR3 runs 15 residues. Trimming at V came to 4 bases and at J to 3 bases, leaving 5 bases not matched to a gene. The CDR3 reads CASSRRDRGDTEAFF. CDR3 DNA sequence: TGCGCCAGCAGCCGGAGGGACAGGGGGGACACTGAAGCTTTCTTT.

CDR3 residues: CASSASGTAHEAVTF. CDR3 coding DNA: TGTGCCAGCAGCGCCTCCGGGACAGCGCACGAGGCGGTCACCTTC. The V gene is TRBV7-3, the J gene TRBJ1-2; 7 bases map to TRBD1. The V gene end was trimmed by 5 bases and the J gene end by 13 bases; junction bases not matched to a gene: 19. CDR3 length: 15 residues. The germline V gene encodes CDR1 SGHTA and CDR2 FQGTGA.

This clone appeared once. The rearrangement uses TRBV5-6 and TRBJ2-7; TRBD2 matches at 7 bases. The CDR3 sequence is 13 residues long. V shed 0 bases and J 6 bases; nucleotides not matched to a gene: 3. Germline CDR1 and CDR2: SGHDT and YYEEEE. Here the CDR3 DNA reads TGTGCCAGCAGCTTGGGCGGGAGCTTCGAGCAGTACTTC. Its translation: CASSLGGSFEQYF.

The chain combines TRBV7-2 with TRBJ2-1; possibly TRBD2 for D (6 bases). The CDR3 contains 15 residues. Germline V gives CDR1 SGHTA, CDR2 FQGNSA. The V end was cut by 0 bases, the J end by 7 bases, with 13 bases between. The CDR3 region has the DNA TGTGCCAGCAGCTTAGCCGCTAGCGAAGCGAATGAGCAGTTCTTC. This translates into CASSLAASEANEQFF.

This chain connects TRBV19 to TRBJ1-1; the match to TRBD1 covers 7 bases. CDR1 is LNHDA, CDR2 SQIVND, per germline (reference sequence). This CDR3 has 18 residues. V gave up 6 bases and J gave up 0 bases; unmatched junction bases: 16. The CDR3 DNA sequence: TGTGCCAGTAGCCACCCCGGGTCTTGGACAGGCCTGAACACTGAAGCTTTCTTT. Its protein is CASSHPGSWTGLNTEAFF.

By sample share, this clone is medium-sized. The chain combines TRBV29-1 with TRBJ1-1, with 7 bases aligning to TRBD1. In germline, CDR1 is SQVTM, CDR2 ANQGSEA. V lost 7 bases to trimming and J lost 3 bases; unmatched junction nucleotides: 5. This CDR3 has 12 residues. The CDR3 region is CSARTGDTEAFF. The CDR3 DNA reads TGCAGCGCTCGAACAGGGGACACTGAAGCTTTCTTT.

This sequence joins TRBV7-9 and TRBJ2-7; possibly TRBD1 or TRBD2 for D (5 bases each). V gave up 4 bases and J gave up 4 bases, with 20 bases separating them. This CDR3 is 16 amino acids long. CDR1 is SEHNR and CDR2 is FQNEAQ in the germline V gene (reference sequence). The CDR3 spells CASSSRLGRGGYEQYF. CDR3 sequence (DNA): TGTGCCAGCAGCTCGAGGTTGGGTCGGGGCGGTTACGAGCAGTACTTC. The variable domain in full, with the rest retrieved from reference TRBV7-9 and TRBJ2-7, is DTGVSQNPRHKITKRGQNVTFRCDPISEHNRLYWYRQTLGQGPEFLTYFQNEAQLEKSRLLSDRFSAERPKGSFSTLEIQRTEQGDSAMYLCASSSRLGRGGYEQYFGPGTRLTVT.

This sequence joins TRBV11-3 and TRBJ2-3; TRBD2 aligns across 7 bases. The length of the CDR3 is 15 residues. Germline loops: CDR1 SGHNT, CDR2 YENEEA. The V and J ends lost 1 base and 4 bases, in that order; junction bases with no gene match: 5. CDR3 nucleotide sequence: TGTGCCAGCAGCTTAGGGGGAGGGCGCGCAGATACGCAGTATTTT. Translated: CASSLGGGRADTQYF.

The V gene is TRBV14, the J gene TRBJ2-1, with TRBD1 as a possible D gene (5 bases). Germline V gene sequence: CDR1 SGHDN, CDR2 FVKESK. The CDR3 runs 15 residues. V lost 3 bases and J 10 bases, leaving 19 bases between the germline ends. The CDR3: CASSQPVTSSGEQFF. The CDR3 DNA sequence: TGTGCCAGCAGCCAGCCTGTAACCTCATCAGGGGAGCAGTTCTTC.

This chain links TRBV19 with TRBJ1-1, with a possible D match to TRBD1 (5 bases). The germline V and J ends were trimmed by 5 bases and 3 bases, with 10 bases remaining between them. Per the germline V gene, CDR1 is LNHDA and CDR2 is SQIVND (reference sequence). This CDR3 spans 13 amino acids. The CDR3 DNA sequence: TGTGCCAGTAGTCTACAGGACTACACTGAAGCTTTCTTT. Protein product: CASSLQDYTEAFF.

The chain uses TRBV29-1 and TRBJ1-2; D is possibly TRBD1 (6 bases). Germline assignment: CDR1 SQVTM and CDR2 ANQGSEA. The CDR3 is 14 amino acids. Deletions cut 6 bases from V and 3 bases from J, with 17 bases between. The CDR3 region has the DNA TGCAGCGTCCGGGGGCCCGACTCCGACTATGGCTACACCTTC. It yields the protein CSVRGPDSDYGYTF.

The chain carries TRBV25-1 and TRBJ1-1, with D possibly matching TRBD1 (5 bases). The V end was cut by 1 base, the J end by 3 bases, with 12 bases between. The length of the CDR3 is 15 residues. The germline V gene has CDR1 MGHDK and CDR2 SYGVNS. The CDR3 spells CASSESGTPDTEAFF. The DNA for the CDR3 is TGTGCCAGCAGTGAATCCGGGACGCCGGACACTGAAGCTTTCTTT.